The 22 T cell receptor beta chains in this list originate from one sample, sequenced in a study of T cell responses to AZD1222 COVID-19 vaccine. Data came from immunoSEQ multiplex PCR; TCRdb stores just in-frame clones and leaves some out. The sample includes about 120,000 clones, about 90% seen only once; the top ten take 5.4%. The specimen was peripheral blood, collected on day 0 of AZD1222 vaccination. All receptors come from an adult in good health.

V and J are TRBV7-2 and TRBJ1-5; D is unresolved. CDR1 is SGHTA, CDR2 FQGNSA, per germline. This CDR3 has 12 residues. V was pared by 4 bases and J by 6 bases, with 7 bases between. The CDR3: CASSSPGQPQHF. CDR3 in DNA: TGTGCCAGCAGCTCCCCTGGTCAGCCCCAGCATTTT.

The table lists this clone with a count of one. This chain uses TRBV9 with TRBJ2-1; D is possibly TRBD1 or TRBD2 (5 bases each). From germline, CDR1 is SGDLS and CDR2 YYNGEE. This CDR3 is 16 amino acids long. The ends were cut back, 0 bases at V and 6 bases at J, with 16 bases in the middle. CDR3 region: CASSVEGRVGTNEQFF. CDR3 nucleotides: TGTGCCAGCAGCGTAGAGGGACGGGTGGGGACCAATGAGCAGTTCTTC.

The chain has TRBV25-1 and TRBJ1-4; D is unclear. This CDR3 region has 12 residues. Germline V CDR1 and CDR2: MGHDK, SYGVNS. The V end was cut by 2 bases, the J end by 5 bases, with 3 bases between. CDR3 in amino acids: CASSEGNEKLFF. The CDR3 bases are TGTGCCAGCAGTGAAGGGAATGAAAAACTGTTTTTT.

The J gene is TRBJ2-2, the V gene TRBV19; D might be TRBD1 (6 bases). The CDR3 contains 13 residues. V lost 3 bases and J lost 7, with 9 bases in between. Germline loops: CDR1 LNHDA, CDR2 SQIVND (reference sequence). The CDR3 coding sequence is TGTGCCAGTAGTATCTCGGACAGCGGGGAGCTGTTTTTT. As protein: CASSISDSGELFF.

The rearrangement uses TRBV6-5 and TRBJ2-2; 8 positions agree with TRBD1. With 6 bases clipped from V and 2 bases from J, the junction kept 5 bases outside the gene matches. Per germline, CDR1 MNHEY and CDR2 SVGAGI. The CDR3 sequence is 15 residues long. The CDR3 is CASSRQGTNTGELFF. The CDR3 region has the DNA TGTGCCAGCAGCCGACAGGGGACCAACACCGGGGAGCTGTTTTTT.

The CDR3 DNA is TGTGCCAGTAGTATTGGGGGACAGAACACAGATACGCAGTATTTT. It specifies CASSIGGQNTDTQYF. The chain couples TRBV19 to TRBJ2-3, with 7 bases fitting TRBD1. The germline gives CDR1 LNHDA, CDR2 SQIVND (reference sequence). The CDR3 runs 15 residues. Germline trimming cut 3 bases from V and 2 bases from J; bases unmatched to any gene: 5.

V usage is TRBV11-2 and J usage is TRBJ1-2; D possibly corresponds to TRBD1 (5 bases). V shed 6 bases and J shed 4 bases, with 18 bases lying between them. The CDR3 is 15 amino acids. CDR1 and CDR2 from the germline V gene are SGHAT and FQNNGV. CDR3: CASRRLQGRGYGYTF. The DNA of the CDR3 is TGTGCCAGCAGAAGACTGCAGGGAAGGGGCTATGGCTACACCTTC.

The rearrangement joins TRBV2 to TRBJ1-6, with D unclear. The ends were cut back, 1 base at V and 0 bases at J, with 13 bases in the middle. The CDR3 has 18 residues. Germline V gives CDR1 SNHLY, CDR2 FYNNEI. CDR3 DNA sequence: TGTGCCAGCAGTGAAGGTCAGGCTAGGAGCTCCTATAATTCACCCCTCCACTTT. The encoded protein is CASSEGQARSSYNSPLHF.

The chain has TRBV18 and TRBJ1-2; 10 bases are shared with TRBD1. V shed 5 bases, J shed 8 bases, and the junction held 8 bases outside the gene matches. Germline V lookup: CDR1 KGHSH, CDR2 LQKENI. The CDR3 is made up of 14 amino acids. The CDR3: CASSSGQGGLGYTF. CDR3 nucleotides: TGTGCCAGCTCATCCGGACAGGGGGGCCTCGGCTACACCTTC. The full variable domain, its missing parts supplied by reference TRBV18 and TRBJ1-2, is NAGVMQNPRHLVRRRGQEARLRCSPMKGHSHVYWYRQLPEEGLKFMVYLQKENIIDESGMPKERFSAEFPKEGPSILRIQQVVRGDSAAYFCASSSGQGGLGYTFGSGTRLTVV.

The chain links TRBV27 to TRBJ1-5; weak D call: TRBD1 (5 bases). Germline V CDR1 and CDR2: MNHEY, SMNVEV (reference sequence). The length of the CDR3 is 15 residues. V lost 3 bases and J 3 bases, leaving 12 bases between the germline ends. CDR3 sequence: CASSFSGANNQPQHF. CDR3 in DNA: TGTGCCAGCAGTTTTTCTGGGGCAAACAATCAGCCCCAGCATTTT.

CDR3 loop: CASTPGTNYGYTF. For the CDR3, the DNA is TGCGCCAGCACCCCAGGGACTAACTATGGCTACACCTTC. The rearrangement joins TRBV5-1 to TRBJ1-2; D might be TRBD1 (5 bases). Germline V gene lookup returns CDR1 SGHRS and CDR2 YFSETQ. CDR3 length: 13 residues. V lost 6 bases, J lost 0 bases, and 9 bases lay in between.

V gene TRBV28 combines with J gene TRBJ1-4; no definite D call. Per the germline V gene, CDR1 is MDHEN and CDR2 is SYDVKM. Trimming removed 2 bases from V and 5 bases from J, with 9 bases in between. The CDR3 runs 14 residues. CDR3 sequence reads: CASSLGQVNEKLFF. CDR3 DNA sequence: TGTGCCAGCAGTTTAGGCCAGGTGAATGAAAAACTGTTTTTT.

This chain connects TRBV5-1 to TRBJ2-5; D unresolved. The CDR3 totals 14 residues. From germline, CDR1 is SGHRS and CDR2 YFSETQ. V lost 0 bases to trimming and J lost 1 base, with 7 bases between them. The CDR3 protein is CASSLEGLQETQYF. In DNA form, the CDR3 reads TGCGCCAGCAGCTTGGAGGGTCTCCAAGAGACCCAGTACTTC.

This chain connects TRBV29-1 to TRBJ2-7; tentative D call: TRBD1 (5 bases). With 6 bases removed from V and 4 bases from J, the gap between germline ends came to 19 bases. The germline gives CDR1 SQVTM, CDR2 ANQGSEA. The CDR3 is made up of 14 amino acids. This chain's CDR3 is CSVATGVYPYEQYF. CDR3 in DNA: TGCAGCGTCGCCACAGGAGTCTACCCGTACGAGCAGTACTTC.

The chain recombines TRBV19 with TRBJ1-2; a possible D gene is TRBD1 (5 bases). This CDR3 has 17 amino acids. The V end lost 5 bases, the J end lost 0 bases, and 19 bases lay between the germline ends. Germline V CDR1 and CDR2: LNHDA, SQIVND (reference sequence). Here the CDR3 reads CASSATDSLSANYGYTF. The CDR3 DNA sequence: TGTGCCAGTAGTGCGACAGATTCCCTCTCGGCTAACTATGGCTACACCTTC.

The chain recombines TRBV6-5 with TRBJ1-2; 8 nucleotides line up with TRBD1. Germline trimming cut 6 bases from V and 7 bases from J; bases unmatched to any gene: 7. CDR1 is MNHEY, CDR2 SVGAGI, per germline. The length of the CDR3 is 13 residues. The chain's CDR3 is CASRISGGSGYTF. CDR3 coding DNA: TGTGCCAGCAGAATATCAGGGGGCAGTGGCTACACCTTC.

The chain uses TRBV18 and TRBJ1-1; 8 bases are a match to TRBD1. V lost 4 bases to trimming and J lost 6 bases; unmatched junction nucleotides: 4. The length of the CDR3 is 13 residues. Germline CDR1 is KGHSH and CDR2 is LQKENI. The CDR3 is CASSRDRNSEAFF. The CDR3 DNA follows: TGTGCCAGCTCACGGGACAGGAATTCTGAAGCTTTCTTT.

The genes are TRBV7-9 and TRBJ1-6; D not resolved. CDR3 length: 15 residues. Germline V gene data show CDR1 as SEHNR and CDR2 as FQNEAQ (reference sequence). V was cut by 3 bases and J by 5 bases, with 11 bases left in between. The CDR3 here is CASSFSGLNNSPLHF. The CDR3 nucleotides are TGTGCCAGCAGCTTTAGCGGACTAAATAATTCACCCCTCCACTTT.

CDR3 sequence reads: CASSRQFTYEQYF. The CDR3 DNA reads TGTGCCAGTAGTAGACAGTTTACCTACGAGCAGTACTTC. The chain couples TRBV19 to TRBJ2-7, with D possibly matching TRBD1 (5 bases). The CDR3 has 13 residues. CDR1 is LNHDA, CDR2 SQIVND, per germline (reference sequence). The germline V and J ends were trimmed by 4 bases and 2 bases, with 9 bases remaining between them.

The chain combines TRBV3-1 (or the pseudogene TRBV3-2) with TRBJ2-2; TRBD2 aligns across 9 bases. CDR1 is LGHDT and CDR2 is YNNKEL in the germline V gene (reference sequence). The CDR3 length is 15 residues. V shed 2 bases, J shed 7 bases, and the junction held 5 bases outside the gene matches. CDR3 amino acids: CASSQNSGSGGELFF. In DNA, the CDR3 is TGTGCCAGCAGCCAAAATAGCGGGAGTGGCGGGGAGCTGTTTTTT.

This clone was counted only a few times. The chain carries TRBV15 and TRBJ2-5, with 7 nucleotides matching TRBD1. The CDR3 runs to 13 residues. CDR1 and CDR2 from the germline V gene are LNHNV and YYDKDF (reference sequence). J lost 5 bases, V lost 5 bases, and 5 bases had no gene match. The CDR3 DNA is TGTGCCACCAGCCCAGGGGGATTCGAGACCCAGTACTTC. Residues: CATSPGGFETQYF. Together with reference TRBV15 and TRBJ2-5, the CDR3 gives the full variable domain: DAMVIQNPRYQVTQFGKPVTLSCSQTLNHNVMYWYQQKSSQAPKLLFHYYDKDFNNEADTPDNFQSRRPNTSFCFLDIRSPGLGDTAMYLCATSPGGFETQYFGPGTRLLVL.

V is TRBV27 and J is TRBJ1-1; D not certain. Germline values: CDR1 MNHEY, CDR2 SMNVEV (reference sequence). This CDR3 is 13 amino acids long. V shed 1 base and J shed 1 base, with 4 bases lying between them. The CDR3 DNA reads TGTGCCAGCAGTTTATGGCAGAACACTGAAGCTTTCTTT. Residues: CASSLWQNTEAFF.